This T cell receptor (beta chain) came from a study of human T cells and chemical hapten exposure. Across the study: The variation in per-sample TCR yields arose mainly from small differences in pooled library volumes. Study-level points and caveats: No alteration of TCRs above 1 in 1000 frequency was seen with DPC sensitization.

The CDR3 is 16 amino acids. Germline CDR1 is MDHEN and CDR2 is SYDVKM. This sample's time point: healthy volunteer bleed at 2 weeks. Whole blood that had not been fractionated was the source of extracted total RNA. In the study's own analysis: Per-sample TCR counts ranged from roughly 23,224 to 750,000, median 95,638. TCRdb re-called the RACE reads with MiXCR, one entry per CDR3 protein. None of the V and J calls come from the authors' own analysis; TCRdb made them. The table shows some 50,000 distinct CDR3 sequences, with over 3.5% occurring only once. Concerning this clonotype itself: The antigen remains undetermined. Mismatch with germline at one junction end may stem from a read error.

The J gene is TRBJ1-5, the V gene TRBV28; TRBD1 matches 8 bases. The sample consisted of whole blood. This TCR was sampled from a female donor in good health. Some clones in this sample may be carry-over from other donors' samples. CDR3 loop: CASSRTGWISNQPQNF. Written as DNA, the CDR3 is TGTGCCAGCAGTCGGACAGGGTGGATAAGCAATCAGCCCCAGAATTTT.